These 5 T cell receptor beta chains came from one sample sequenced in a study of metastatic and nonmetastatic thyroid tumors. Every patient underwent thyroid surgery untreated. Via MiXCR, TCRdb re-called the PCR reads. The sample yields roughly 61,000 clones, about 3.8% seen once. Sequences were obtained from blood. The source of these receptors is a female donor with papillary thyroid cancer or a benign thyroid nodule (not recorded which). Some clones in this sample may be carry-over from other donors' samples.

CDR3 protein: CASIPGTGLTDTQYF. DNA of the CDR3: TGTGCCAGCATACCAGGGACAGGGCTCACAGATACGCAGTATTTT. The chain is built from TRBV12-3 or TRBV12-4 and TRBJ2-3, with 9 bases that match TRBD1. V dropped 7 bases and J dropped 2; count of bases not matched to a gene: 7. The CDR3 loop spans 15 amino acids.

There are many counts of this clone. The V call is TRBV19, the J call TRBJ1-5; D unclear. This CDR3 is 13 amino acids long. The V end lost 9 bases, the J end lost 4 bases, and 13 bases lay between the germline ends. Germline V gene lookup returns CDR1 LNHDA and CDR2 SQIVND (reference sequence). In DNA, the CDR3 is TGTGCCAGCGCAACCCTTAGGAATCAGCCCCAGCATTTT. Translating gives CASATLRNQPQHF.

This clone was recorded many times. V is TRBV7-8 and J is TRBJ2-1, with D possibly being TRBD1 (6 bases). V shed 5 bases and J shed 6 bases, with 14 bases lying between them. This CDR3 has 14 amino acids. Germline CDR1 reads SGHVS; CDR2 reads FQNEAQ. The CDR3 sequence: CASSSPWTANEQFF. In DNA form, the CDR3 reads TGTGCCAGCAGCAGCCCCTGGACAGCCAATGAGCAGTTCTTC.

As for this clone: This could be a read error, since a much larger clone is one nucleotide away. Other DNA sequences in this sample translate to the same CDR3. The V gene is TRBV18, the J gene TRBJ1-2, with TRBD1 matching over 10 bases. This CDR3 has 16 residues. Germline V gives CDR1 KGHSH, CDR2 LQKENI. CDR3 sequence: CASSPQRQGAGYGYTF. The CDR3 DNA sequence: TGTGCCAGCTCACCACAGCGACAGGGGGCTGGCTATGGCTACACATTC.

This clone was counted many times. V is TRBV28 and J is TRBJ1-2; D is unclear. The V end was cut by 2 bases, the J end by 0 bases, with 10 bases between. Germline-derived CDR1 and CDR2 are MDHEN and SYDVKM. This CDR3 is built from 15 residues. CDR3 protein: CASSLVLGTNYGYTF. CDR3 nucleotides: TGTGCCAGCAGTTTAGTTCTGGGCACTAACTATGGCTACACCTTC.